The next 28 T cell receptor beta chains were all read from a single sample in a study of blood T cell repertoires in COVID-19. The method was immunoSEQ multiplex PCR; TCRdb's version includes in-frame clones alone and lacks a portion of them. The repertoire includes around 120,000 clones, 78% of them detected once, and 2% to 2.5% sits in the top ten. What was sequenced was peripheral blood. These receptors were taken from a man aged 65 to 79 with acute or convalescent COVID-19.

The V call is TRBV7-9, the J call TRBJ1-2; weak D call: TRBD1 (5 bases). Per germline, CDR1 SEHNR and CDR2 FQNEAQ (reference sequence). V lost 6 bases, J lost 7 bases, and 15 bases lay in between. The CDR3 runs to 13 residues. The CDR3 DNA follows: TGTGCCAGCAGTCGAACAGGTGCTTCTGGCTACACCTTC. It specifies CASSRTGASGYTF.

The chain couples TRBV15 to TRBJ1-1; 9 bases map to TRBD1. CDR1 is LNHNV and CDR2 is YYDKDF in the germline V gene (reference sequence). V lost 5 bases to trimming and J lost 4 bases; unmatched junction nucleotides: 5. The CDR3 contains 14 residues. CDR3 in DNA: TGTGCCACCAGCGCTGACAGGGGGGCCACTGAAGCTTTCTTT. Amino acid sequence: CATSADRGATEAFF.

The chain carries TRBV7-2 and TRBJ2-3, with D perhaps matching TRBD1 (7 bases). The ends were cut back, 2 bases at V and 4 bases at J, with 10 bases in the middle. CDR3 length: 14 amino acids. Germline lookup yields CDR1 SGHTA and CDR2 FQGNSA. The CDR3 loop reads CASSLTGEADTQYF. Written as DNA, the CDR3 is TGTGCCAGCAGCTTAACAGGGGAGGCAGATACGCAGTATTTT.

The chain has TRBV14 and TRBJ1-1, with D possibly being TRBD1 (5 bases). CDR1 SGHDN and CDR2 FVKESK come from the germline V gene. V lost 1 base and J 5 bases, leaving 11 bases between the germline ends. This CDR3 has 14 residues. The CDR3 loop is CASSQVYGGTEAFF. DNA for the CDR3: TGTGCCAGCAGCCAAGTTTATGGGGGGACTGAAGCTTTCTTT.

This clone was seen only once. The rearrangement joins TRBV7-2 to TRBJ1-2; possible D gene TRBD1, 5 bases. Germline V lookup: CDR1 SGHTA, CDR2 FQGNSA. Trimming pared 5 bases from V and 4 bases from J, leaving 17 bases between. The CDR3 covers 15 residues. In DNA, the CDR3 is TGTGCCAGCAGCCTGGGTGGGGGGTCCCTCTATGGCTACACCTTC. Protein product: CASSLGGGSLYGYTF. The whole variable domain, filled in from reference TRBV7-2 and TRBJ1-2, reads GAGVSQSPSNKVTEKGKDVELRCDPISGHTALYWYRQSLGQGLEFLIYFQGNSAPDKSGLPSDRFSAERTGGSVSTLTIQRTQQEDSAVYLCASSLGGGSLYGYTFGSGTRLTVV.

The chain is built from TRBV5-5 and TRBJ1-1, with a possible D match to TRBD1 (6 bases). This CDR3 has 13 amino acids. The V end lost 3 bases, the J end lost 4 bases, and 10 bases lay between the germline ends. Germline-derived CDR1 and CDR2 are SGHKS and YYEKEE (reference sequence). The CDR3, as DNA: TGTGCCAGCAGCTGGAGCAGGGGCACTGAAGCTTTCTTT. As protein: CASSWSRGTEAFF. Using reference TRBV5-5 and TRBJ1-1 for the parts outside the CDR3, the full variable domain is DAGVTQSPTHLIKTRGQQVTLRCSPISGHKSVSWYQQVLGQGPQFIFQYYEKEERGRGNFPDRFSARQFPNYSSELNVNALLLGDSALYLCASSWSRGTEAFFGQGTRLTVV.

J is TRBJ1-1 and V is TRBV12-3 or TRBV12-4, with D tentatively TRBD1 (5 bases). Trimming pared 5 bases from V and 7 bases from J, leaving 8 bases between. The CDR3 extends over 11 amino acids. The CDR3 loop is CASSDRLEAFF. For the CDR3, the DNA is TGTGCCAGCAGTGACAGACTTGAAGCTTTCTTT.

This sequence joins TRBV4-2 and TRBJ2-6, with D maybe TRBD1 (6 bases). The CDR3 has 18 amino acids. Trimming cost V 2 bases and J 0 bases, with 14 bases left between them. CDR1 and CDR2 (germline): LGHNA, YNFKEQ. CDR3 bases: TGTGCCAGCAGCCAACCGACAGGTTGGGTCTCTGGGGCCAACGTCCTGACTTTC. Its protein is CASSQPTGWVSGANVLTF.

The count of this clone is one. This chain connects TRBV4-2 to TRBJ1-2; 9 bases match TRBD1. J lost 4 bases, V lost 0 bases, and 12 bases had no gene match. Germline loops: CDR1 LGHNA, CDR2 YNFKEQ. CDR3 length: 18 amino acids. The CDR3 loop reads CASSQDPNPGTGFYGYTF. Written as DNA, the CDR3 is TGTGCCAGCAGCCAAGACCCCAACCCCGGGACAGGGTTCTATGGCTACACCTTC.

This clone turned up a few times. The rearrangement joins TRBV4-3 to TRBJ1-4, with 7 bases aligning to TRBD1. The CDR3 totals 17 residues. Germline V gives CDR1 LGHNA, CDR2 YSLEER. Trimming at V came to 5 bases and at J to 0 bases, leaving 9 bases not matched to a gene. CDR3 sequence (DNA): TGCGCCAGCAGCGATTGGGGGACAGCAGCAACTAATGAAAAACTGTTTTTT. It specifies CASSDWGTAATNEKLFF.

The chain combines TRBV7-9 with TRBJ1-2; no firm D call. Germline CDR1 is SEHNR and CDR2 is FQNEAQ (reference sequence). Trimming pared 8 bases from V and 5 bases from J, leaving 15 bases between. The CDR3 contains 13 residues. CDR3 sequence reads: CASEEGAEYGYTF. The CDR3 bases are TGTGCCAGCGAGGAGGGTGCGGAGTATGGCTACACCTTC.

The J gene is TRBJ2-3, the V gene TRBV6-6, with TRBD2 matching over 8 bases. Trimming at V came to 7 bases and at J to 5 bases, leaving 14 bases not matched to a gene. In germline, CDR1 is MNHNY, CDR2 SVGAGI (reference sequence). The CDR3 contains 16 residues. The CDR3 nucleotides read TGTGCCAGCACCTTCTATGGGGCCGCGGGGGGAGATACGCAGTATTTT. It yields the protein CASTFYGAAGGDTQYF.

The chain has TRBV5-6 and TRBJ1-1; 12 bases are a match to TRBD1. Germline V gene data show CDR1 as SGHDT and CDR2 as YYEEEE. CDR3 length: 14 residues. V trimming: 4 bases; J trimming: 2 bases; junction bases outside the gene matches: 0. The CDR3 region is CASSGTGGNTEAFF. CDR3 DNA sequence: TGTGCCAGCAGCGGGACAGGGGGCAACACTGAAGCTTTCTTT.

J is TRBJ2-7 and V is TRBV15; 9 bases line up with TRBD2. V lost 6 bases, J lost 1 base, and 10 bases stayed unmatched. Germline values: CDR1 LNHNV, CDR2 YYDKDF (reference sequence). The CDR3 totals 16 residues. As DNA, the CDR3 is TGTGCCACCAGAAGGCTAGCGGGGCCAGCATCCTACGAGCAGTACTTC. The encoded protein is CATRRLAGPASYEQYF.

The chain has TRBV5-4 and TRBJ2-5; no clear D gene. Trimming removed 6 bases from V and 5 bases from J, with 14 bases in between. Germline CDR1 is SGHNT and CDR2 is YYREEE (reference sequence). The CDR3 totals 13 residues. The DNA of the CDR3 is TGTGCCAGCAACCCCAAAGAAGCGGAGACCCAGTACTTC. Translation gives CASNPKEAETQYF.

The genes are TRBV7-9 and TRBJ2-5; no reliable D call. Germline CDR1 and CDR2: SEHNR and FQNEAQ (reference sequence). CDR3 length: 15 amino acids. Trimming left V 2 bases short and J 1 base short, with 11 bases between. CDR3 in DNA: TGTGCCAGCAGCTTAATTCTACCCACCCAAGAGACCCAGTACTTC. Translated: CASSLILPTQETQYF.

This clone was counted between two and nine times. The V call is TRBV6-5, the J call TRBJ1-4, with D possibly TRBD1 on 6 matching bases. Germline V gene data show CDR1 as MNHEY and CDR2 as SVGAGI. The V end was cut by 6 bases, the J end by 4 bases, with 12 bases between. The CDR3 sequence is 14 residues long. CDR3 bases: TGTGCCAGCAGGCGACAGGCCAATAATGAAAAACTGTTTTTT. As protein: CASRRQANNEKLFF.

The chain recombines TRBV6-4 with TRBJ1-1; a weak D match, TRBD1 (5 bases). Germline V gene lookup returns CDR1 MRHNA and CDR2 SNTAGT. This CDR3 has 15 residues. V lost 6 bases to trimming and J lost 9 bases, with 23 bases between them. CDR3 protein: CASSMTVRGELKAFF. CDR3 nucleotide sequence: TGTGCCAGCAGCATGACGGTACGGGGGGAGCTGAAAGCTTTCTTT.

This chain links TRBV5-1 with TRBJ2-1, with TRBD2 matching 10 bases. The CDR3 is 19 amino acids. V lost 5 bases, J lost 1 base, and 15 bases stayed unmatched. The V gene's germline CDR1 is SGHRS and CDR2 YFSETQ. CDR3 sequence: CASRYQAGGPAGSYNEQFF. Written as DNA, the CDR3 is TGCGCCAGCAGGTACCAAGCGGGGGGGCCAGCCGGTTCCTACAATGAGCAGTTCTTC.

This clone showed up just once. The chain couples TRBV3-1 (or the pseudogene TRBV3-2) to TRBJ1-6, with no clear D. The germline CDR1 and CDR2 sequences are LGHDT and YNNKEL (reference sequence). This CDR3 is 13 amino acids long. V lost 3 bases to trimming and J lost 5 bases, with 5 bases between them. The CDR3 loop reads CASSQRNNSPLHF. The CDR3 DNA sequence: TGTGCCAGCAGCCAGCGAAATAATTCACCCCTCCACTTT.

This clone was counted only a few times. The chain links TRBV7-2 to TRBJ2-3, with 9 bases matching TRBD2. Germline values: CDR1 SGHTA, CDR2 FQGNSA. The trim removed 6 bases at V and 4 bases at J, leaving 17 bases unmatched. The CDR3 consists of 18 residues. The CDR3 DNA follows: TGTGCCAGCAGTCCCGGGGCGGGGGGGCCTACAGGGCCAGATACGCAGTATTTT. The encoded protein is CASSPGAGGPTGPDTQYF.

The rearrangement links TRBV19 to TRBJ1-2, with 8 bases aligning to TRBD1. CDR3 size: 16 residues. Germline CDR1 is LNHDA and CDR2 is SQIVND (reference sequence). The junction had 10 bases not matched to a gene; V was cut back by 5 bases and J by 2 bases. The CDR3 DNA reads TGTGCCAGTAGTGACCCTTACAGGGGGATCAACTATGGCTACACCTTC. This gives the protein CASSDPYRGINYGYTF.

This clone was observed at least ten times. This chain connects TRBV2 to TRBJ1-6; D unclear. The V gene's germline CDR1 is SNHLY and CDR2 FYNNEI. The CDR3 runs to 16 residues. Trimming removed 10 bases at V and 0 bases at J, with 16 bases between. CDR3 in amino acids: CATLGGASSYNSPLHF. CDR3 nucleotide sequence: TGTGCCACACTCGGCGGAGCCAGCTCCTATAATTCACCCCTCCACTTT.

This clone came up a few times. The chain employs TRBV25-1 and TRBJ1-3; no firm D call. Trimming pared 3 bases from V and 5 bases from J, leaving 14 bases between. The CDR3 sequence is 15 residues long. Per the germline V gene, CDR1 is MGHDK and CDR2 is SYGVNS. The CDR3: CASSDSTGWRNTIYF. The CDR3 coding sequence is TGTGCCAGCAGTGACTCTACGGGTTGGAGAAACACCATATATTTT.

The chain recombines TRBV4-3 with TRBJ2-1; TRBD2 aligns across 12 bases. CDR1 and CDR2 from the germline V gene are LGHNA and YSLEER. V was clipped by 0 bases and J by 10 bases; unmatched bases: 10. This CDR3 contains 17 residues. The CDR3: CASSQDRTSGATGEQFF. DNA of the CDR3: TGCGCCAGCAGCCAAGACCGGACTAGCGGGGCCACGGGGGAGCAGTTCTTC.

The chain combines TRBV5-1 with TRBJ2-7; D is unresolved. The germline V gene encodes CDR1 SGHRS and CDR2 YFSETQ. Trimming removed 4 bases at V and 3 bases at J, with 11 bases between. The CDR3 consists of 13 residues. The CDR3 region is CASSVESNYEQYF. The CDR3 DNA reads as TGCGCCAGCAGCGTCGAGTCAAACTACGAGCAGTACTTC.

The chain couples TRBV5-1 to TRBJ2-3; D remains ambiguous. Germline V gives CDR1 SGHRS, CDR2 YFSETQ. The V gene lost 4 bases and the J gene lost 2 bases, with 11 bases spanning the gap. This CDR3 is 14 amino acids long. DNA of the CDR3: TGCGCCAGCAGCCCCGTTCTAATCACAGATACGCAGTATTTT. As protein: CASSPVLITDTQYF.

This clone was detected only once. J is TRBJ1-1 and V is TRBV5-1; weak D call: TRBD1 (5 bases). The V gene's germline CDR1 is SGHRS and CDR2 YFSETQ. The CDR3 is 13 amino acids. V was trimmed by 4 bases and J by 1 base, leaving 8 bases between them. DNA of the CDR3: TGCGCCAGCAGCCATGGGGCGAACACTGAAGCTTTCTTT. Amino acid sequence: CASSHGANTEAFF.